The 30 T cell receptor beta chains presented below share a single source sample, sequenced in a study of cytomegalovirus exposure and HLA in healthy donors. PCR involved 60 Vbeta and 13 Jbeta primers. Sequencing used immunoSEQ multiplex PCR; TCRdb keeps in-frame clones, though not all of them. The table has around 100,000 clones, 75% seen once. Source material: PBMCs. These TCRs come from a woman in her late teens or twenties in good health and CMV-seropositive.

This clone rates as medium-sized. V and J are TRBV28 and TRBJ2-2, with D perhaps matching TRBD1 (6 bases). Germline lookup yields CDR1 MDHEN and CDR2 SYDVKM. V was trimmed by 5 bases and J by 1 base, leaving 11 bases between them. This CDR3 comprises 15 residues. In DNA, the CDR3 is TGTGCCAGCAGTACCTCGGGACAGAACACCGGGGAGCTGTTTTTT. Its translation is CASSTSGQNTGELFF.

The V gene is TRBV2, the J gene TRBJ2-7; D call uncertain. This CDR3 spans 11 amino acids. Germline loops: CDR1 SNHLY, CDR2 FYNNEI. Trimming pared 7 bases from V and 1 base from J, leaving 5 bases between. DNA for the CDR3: TGTGCCAGCACCAAATCCTACGAGCAGTACTTC. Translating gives CASTKSYEQYF. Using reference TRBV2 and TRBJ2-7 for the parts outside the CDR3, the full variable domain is EPEVTQTPSHQVTQMGQEVILRCVPISNHLYFYWYRQILGQKVEFLVSFYNNEISEKSEIFDDQFSVERPDGSNFTLKIRSTKLEDSAMYFCASTKSYEQYFGPGTRLTVT.

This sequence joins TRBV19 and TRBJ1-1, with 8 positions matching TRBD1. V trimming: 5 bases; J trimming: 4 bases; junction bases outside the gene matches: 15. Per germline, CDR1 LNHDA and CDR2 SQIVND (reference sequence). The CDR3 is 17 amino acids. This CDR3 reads CASSPGTGFLGGTEAFF. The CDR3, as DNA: TGTGCCAGTAGTCCGGGGACAGGTTTCCTGGGGGGCACTGAAGCTTTCTTT.

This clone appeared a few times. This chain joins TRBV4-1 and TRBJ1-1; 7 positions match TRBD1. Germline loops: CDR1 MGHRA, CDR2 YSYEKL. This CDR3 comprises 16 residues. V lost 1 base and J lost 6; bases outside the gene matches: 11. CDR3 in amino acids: CASSQGGTVLRPEAFF. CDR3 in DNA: TGCGCCAGCAGCCAAGGTGGGACAGTCCTCAGGCCTGAAGCTTTCTTT.

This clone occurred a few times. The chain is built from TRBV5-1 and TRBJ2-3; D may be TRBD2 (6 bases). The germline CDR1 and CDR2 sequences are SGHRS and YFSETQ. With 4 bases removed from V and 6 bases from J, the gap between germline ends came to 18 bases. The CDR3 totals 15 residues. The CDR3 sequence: CASSLDSNAGDTQYF. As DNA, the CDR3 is TGCGCCAGCAGCCTTGACTCGAACGCGGGGGATACGCAGTATTTT.

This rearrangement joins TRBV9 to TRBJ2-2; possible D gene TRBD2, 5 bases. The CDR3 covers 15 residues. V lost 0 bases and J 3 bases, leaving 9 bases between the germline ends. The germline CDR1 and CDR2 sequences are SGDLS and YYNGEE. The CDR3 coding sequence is TGTGCCAGCAGCGTAGGAGCGGCCTACACCGGGGAGCTGTTTTTT. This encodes CASSVGAAYTGELFF.

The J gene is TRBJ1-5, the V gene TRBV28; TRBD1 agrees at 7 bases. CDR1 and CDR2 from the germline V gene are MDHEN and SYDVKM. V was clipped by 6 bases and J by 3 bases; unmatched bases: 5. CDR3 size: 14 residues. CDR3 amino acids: CASSWGQSNQPQHF. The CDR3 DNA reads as TGTGCCAGCAGCTGGGGACAGTCCAATCAGCCCCAGCATTTT. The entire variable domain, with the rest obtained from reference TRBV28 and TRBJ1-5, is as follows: DVKVTQSSRYLVKRTGEKVFLECVQDMDHENMFWYRQDPGLGLRLIYFSYDVKMKEKGDIPEGYSVSREKKERFSLILESASTNQTSMYLCASSWGQSNQPQHFGDGTRLSIL.

As DNA, the CDR3 is TGTGCCAGCAGGAGCAGGCTTTCAGAGACCCAGTACTTC. Translating it yields CASRSRLSETQYF. The V and J genes are TRBV6-4 and TRBJ2-5; D call uncertain. Trimming pared 6 bases from V and 4 bases from J, leaving 12 bases between. CDR3 size: 13 residues. Germline lookup yields CDR1 MRHNA and CDR2 SNTAGT.

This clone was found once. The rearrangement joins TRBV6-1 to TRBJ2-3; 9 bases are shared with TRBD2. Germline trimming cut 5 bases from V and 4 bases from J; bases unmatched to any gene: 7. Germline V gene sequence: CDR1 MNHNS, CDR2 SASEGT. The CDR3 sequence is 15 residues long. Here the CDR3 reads CASSLLAGPADTQYF. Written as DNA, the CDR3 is TGTGCCAGCAGTTTGCTAGCGGGGCCGGCAGATACGCAGTATTTT.

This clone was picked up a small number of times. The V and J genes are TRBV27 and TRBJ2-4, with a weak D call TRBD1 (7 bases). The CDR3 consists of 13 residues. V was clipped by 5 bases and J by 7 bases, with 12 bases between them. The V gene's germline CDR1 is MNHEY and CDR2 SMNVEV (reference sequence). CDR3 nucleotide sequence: TGTGCCAGCAGTGGCGGGACAGCTAACATTCAGTACTTC. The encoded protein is CASSGGTANIQYF.

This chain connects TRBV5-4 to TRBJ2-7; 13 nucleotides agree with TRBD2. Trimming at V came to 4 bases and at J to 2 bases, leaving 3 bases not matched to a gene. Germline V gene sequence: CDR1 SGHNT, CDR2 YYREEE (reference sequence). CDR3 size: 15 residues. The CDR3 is CASSPGTSGTYEQYF. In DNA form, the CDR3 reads TGTGCCAGCAGCCCCGGGACTAGCGGGACCTACGAGCAGTACTTC.

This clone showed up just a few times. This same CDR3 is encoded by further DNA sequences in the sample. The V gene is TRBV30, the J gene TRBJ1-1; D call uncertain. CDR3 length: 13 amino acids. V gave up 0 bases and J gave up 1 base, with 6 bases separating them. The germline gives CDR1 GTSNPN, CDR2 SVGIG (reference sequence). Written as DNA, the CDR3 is TGTGCCTGGAGTGTACGGGGGAACACTGAAGCTTTCTTT. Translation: CAWSVRGNTEAFF.

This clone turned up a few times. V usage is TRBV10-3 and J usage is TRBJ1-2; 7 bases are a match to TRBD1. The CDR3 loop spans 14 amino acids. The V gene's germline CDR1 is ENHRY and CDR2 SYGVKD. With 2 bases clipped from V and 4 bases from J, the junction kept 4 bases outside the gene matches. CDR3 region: CAISEGTVSYGYTF. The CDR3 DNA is TGTGCCATCAGTGAGGGGACAGTATCCTATGGCTACACCTTC.

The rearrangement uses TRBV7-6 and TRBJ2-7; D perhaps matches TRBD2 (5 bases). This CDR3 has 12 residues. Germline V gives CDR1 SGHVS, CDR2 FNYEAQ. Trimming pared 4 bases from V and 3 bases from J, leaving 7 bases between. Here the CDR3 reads CASSSEGYEQYF. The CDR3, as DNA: TGTGCCAGCAGCTCAGAGGGCTACGAGCAGTACTTC. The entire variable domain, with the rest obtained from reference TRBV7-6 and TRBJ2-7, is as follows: GAGVSQSPRYKVTKRGQDVALRCDPISGHVSLYWYRQALGQGPEFLTYFNYEAQQDKSGLPNDRFSAERPEGSISTLTIQRTEQRDSAMYRCASSSEGYEQYFGPGTRLTVT.

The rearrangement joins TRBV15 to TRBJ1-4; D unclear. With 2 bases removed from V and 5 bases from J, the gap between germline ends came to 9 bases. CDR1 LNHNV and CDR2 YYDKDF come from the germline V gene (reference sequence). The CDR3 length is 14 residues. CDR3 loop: CATSRWGVNEKLFF. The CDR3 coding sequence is TGTGCCACCAGCAGATGGGGAGTGAATGAAAAACTGTTTTTT.

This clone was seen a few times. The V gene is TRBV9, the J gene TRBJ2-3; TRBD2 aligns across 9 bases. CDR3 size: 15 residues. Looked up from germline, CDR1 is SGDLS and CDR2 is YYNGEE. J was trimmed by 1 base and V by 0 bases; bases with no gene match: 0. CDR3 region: CASSVGTSGTDTQYF. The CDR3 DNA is TGTGCCAGCAGCGTAGGGACTAGCGGCACAGATACGCAGTATTTT.

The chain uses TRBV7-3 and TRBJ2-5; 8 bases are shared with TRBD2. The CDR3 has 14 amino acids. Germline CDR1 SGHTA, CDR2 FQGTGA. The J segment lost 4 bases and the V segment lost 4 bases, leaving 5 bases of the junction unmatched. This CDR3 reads CASSSGGPTETQYF. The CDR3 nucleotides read TGTGCCAGCAGCTCGGGAGGGCCCACAGAGACCCAGTACTTC.

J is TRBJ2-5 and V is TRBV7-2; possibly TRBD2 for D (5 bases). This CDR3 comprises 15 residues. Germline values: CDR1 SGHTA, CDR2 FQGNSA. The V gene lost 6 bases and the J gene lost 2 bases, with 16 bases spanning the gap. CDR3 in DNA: TGTGCCAGCAGACCTGGACTGGCAACTCAAGAGACCCAGTACTTC. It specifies CASRPGLATQETQYF.

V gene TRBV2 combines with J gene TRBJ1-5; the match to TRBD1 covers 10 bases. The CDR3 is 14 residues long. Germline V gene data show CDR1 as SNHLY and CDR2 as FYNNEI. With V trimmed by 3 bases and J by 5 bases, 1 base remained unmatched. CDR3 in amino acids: CASSEGQGYQPQHF. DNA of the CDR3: TGTGCCAGCAGTGAGGGACAGGGGTATCAGCCCCAGCATTTT.

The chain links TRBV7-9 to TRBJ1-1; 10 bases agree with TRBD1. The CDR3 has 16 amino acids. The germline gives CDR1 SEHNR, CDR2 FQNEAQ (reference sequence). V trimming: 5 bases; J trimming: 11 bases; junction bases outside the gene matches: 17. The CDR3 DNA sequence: TGTGCCAGCAGCCCCACTCCCAGGACAGGGGGTTTGTGGGCTTTCTTT. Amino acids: CASSPTPRTGGLWAFF.

The CDR3 DNA reads as TGCGCCAGCAGCCAACGGACAGGGGGGGGGTCCGGGGAGCTGTTTTTT. The encoded protein is CASSQRTGGGSGELFF. The chain uses TRBV4-3 and TRBJ2-2; 10 nucleotides match TRBD1. CDR3 length equals 16 residues. Germline V CDR1 and CDR2: LGHNA, YSLEER. Unmatched junction bases numbered 6, after V lost 2 bases and J lost 6 bases.

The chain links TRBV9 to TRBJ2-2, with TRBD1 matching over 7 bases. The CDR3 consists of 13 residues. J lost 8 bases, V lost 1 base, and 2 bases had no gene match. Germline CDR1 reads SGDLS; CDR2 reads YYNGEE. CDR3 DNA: TGTGCCAGCAGCGTAAAGGGGGCTGGGGAGCTGTTTTTT. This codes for CASSVKGAGELFF.

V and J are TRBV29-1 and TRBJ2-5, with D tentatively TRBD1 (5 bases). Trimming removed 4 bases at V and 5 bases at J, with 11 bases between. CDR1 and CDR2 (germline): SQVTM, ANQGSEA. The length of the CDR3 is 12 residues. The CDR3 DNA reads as TGCAGCGTTGTTGTGGGGCTCGAGACCCAGTACTTC. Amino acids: CSVVVGLETQYF.

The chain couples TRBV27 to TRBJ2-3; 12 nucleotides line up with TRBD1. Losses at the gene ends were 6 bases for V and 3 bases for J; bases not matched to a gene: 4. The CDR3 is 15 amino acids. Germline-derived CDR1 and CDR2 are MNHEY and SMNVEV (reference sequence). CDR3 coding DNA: TGTGCCAGCAGACGGGACAGGGGGCCTACAGATACGCAGTATTTT. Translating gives CASRRDRGPTDTQYF.

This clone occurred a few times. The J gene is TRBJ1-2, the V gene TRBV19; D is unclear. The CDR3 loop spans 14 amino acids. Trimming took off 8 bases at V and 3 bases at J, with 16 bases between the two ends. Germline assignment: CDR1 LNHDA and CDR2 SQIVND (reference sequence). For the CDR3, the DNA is TGTGCCAGTCTAGATGACGTACGCGACTATGGCTACACCTTC. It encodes CASLDDVRDYGYTF.

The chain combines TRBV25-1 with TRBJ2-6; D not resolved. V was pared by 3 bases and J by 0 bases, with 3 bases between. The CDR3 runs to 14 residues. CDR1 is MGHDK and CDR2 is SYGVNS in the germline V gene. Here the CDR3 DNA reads TGTGCCAGCAGTGAGAGCTCTGGGGCCAACGTCCTGACTTTC. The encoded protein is CASSESSGANVLTF.

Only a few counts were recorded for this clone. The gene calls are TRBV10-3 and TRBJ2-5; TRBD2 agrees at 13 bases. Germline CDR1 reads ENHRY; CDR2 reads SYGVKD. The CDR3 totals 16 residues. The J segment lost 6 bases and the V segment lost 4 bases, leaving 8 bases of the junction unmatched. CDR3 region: CAISARGTSGIQTQYF. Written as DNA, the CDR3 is TGTGCCATCAGTGCCAGAGGGACTAGCGGGATACAGACCCAGTACTTC.

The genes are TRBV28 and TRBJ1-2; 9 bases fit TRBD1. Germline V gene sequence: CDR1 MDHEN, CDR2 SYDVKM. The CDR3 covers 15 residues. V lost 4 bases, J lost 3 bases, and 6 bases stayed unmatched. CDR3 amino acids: CASSWGQGIDYGYTF. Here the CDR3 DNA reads TGTGCCAGCAGTTGGGGACAGGGTATAGACTATGGCTACACCTTC.

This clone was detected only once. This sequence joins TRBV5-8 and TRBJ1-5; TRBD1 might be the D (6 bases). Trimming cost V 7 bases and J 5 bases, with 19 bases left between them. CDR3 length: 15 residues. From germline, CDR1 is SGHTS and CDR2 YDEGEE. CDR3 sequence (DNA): TGTGCCAGCGCGGGGGCCGGGGGGCAGGATCAGCCCCAGCATTTT. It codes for CASAGAGGQDQPQHF.

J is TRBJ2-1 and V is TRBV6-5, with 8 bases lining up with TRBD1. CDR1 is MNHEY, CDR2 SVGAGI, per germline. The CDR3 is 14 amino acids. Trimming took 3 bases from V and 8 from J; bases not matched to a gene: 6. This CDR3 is CASSYVGTGDEQFF. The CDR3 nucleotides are TGTGCCAGCAGTTATGTTGGGACAGGAGATGAGCAGTTCTTC.